Below, 8 T cell receptor beta chains from the same sample are listed, as sequenced in a study of patients with pleural tuberculosis. Via MiXCR, TCRdb re-called the reads, giving one row per CDR3 protein. The repertoire consists of around 54,000 distinct CDR3 sequences, with 7.3% occurring once and the leading ten covering 15% to 20%. All receptors derive from a human donor with pleural tuberculosis.

This clonotype was picked up a small number of times. The chain has TRBV5-6 and TRBJ2-3; the match to TRBD2 covers 10 bases. Germline V lookup: CDR1 SGHDT, CDR2 YYEEEE. Trimming cost V 9 bases and J 1 base; bases outside gene matches: 8. The CDR3 has 15 amino acids. CDR3 residues: CATKIAGGGTDTQYF. CDR3 nucleotide sequence: TGTGCCACCAAGATAGCGGGAGGCGGCACAGATACGCAGTATTTT.

There are many counts of this clonotype. This chain joins TRBV11-2 and TRBJ2-3, with D hard to call. Per germline, CDR1 SGHAT and CDR2 FQNNGV. The CDR3 totals 12 residues. Trimming cost V 5 bases and J 3 bases, with 6 bases left between them. The CDR3 bases are TGTGCCAGCAGCCTTAAGACAGATACGCAGTATTTT. It is translated as CASSLKTDTQYF.

At least ten counts were recorded for this clonotype. CDR3 nucleotide sequence: TGTGCCAGCAGTTTATCGGGACAAAACTACGAGCAGTACTTC. Translation: CASSLSGQNYEQYF. The chain joins TRBV28 to TRBJ2-7, with D perhaps TRBD1 (6 bases). The CDR3 runs to 14 residues. The germline gives CDR1 MDHEN, CDR2 SYDVKM. Trimming cost V 1 base and J 3 bases, with 10 bases left between them.

Of note for this clonotype: The junction departs from germline at one end; a sequencing error may be responsible. The genes are TRBV15 and TRBJ2-7; 7 nucleotides align to TRBD2. The germline gives CDR1 LNHNV, CDR2 YYDKDF (reference sequence). This CDR3 comprises 14 residues. The CDR3 reads CAISPTGGGYEQYF. CDR3 DNA sequence: TGTGCCATCAGCCCAACGGGAGGTGGGTACGAGCAGTACTTC.

This clonotype occurred many times. The genes are TRBV19 and TRBJ2-2, with D hard to call. V lost 1 base to trimming and J lost 4 bases, with 1 base between them. CDR3 length equals 12 residues. Germline V gives CDR1 LNHDA, CDR2 SQIVND (reference sequence). CDR3 sequence reads: CASSIATGELFF. Written as DNA, the CDR3 is TGTGCCAGTAGTATAGCCACCGGGGAGCTGTTTTTT.

This chain joins TRBV10-3 and TRBJ1-5; a weak D match, TRBD1 (6 bases). The CDR3 has 13 amino acids. V was clipped by 8 bases and J by 4 bases, with 12 bases between them. The germline V gene encodes CDR1 ENHRY and CDR2 SYGVKD. CDR3 region: CAISGASNQPQHF. In DNA, the CDR3 is TGTGCCATCTCGGGGGCCTCGAATCAGCCCCAGCATTTT.

This clonotype was seen repeatedly, ten times or more. The chain uses TRBV27 and TRBJ1-1; D may be TRBD1 (5 bases). V lost 7 bases and J lost 4, with 13 bases in between. The germline V gene has CDR1 MNHEY and CDR2 SMNVEV (reference sequence). There are 13 residues in the CDR3. The CDR3 sequence: CASNTGGSTEAFF. CDR3 bases: TGTGCCAGCAACACGGGGGGGTCCACTGAAGCTTTCTTT.

Details on this clonotype: A much larger clone lies one base from this, so it may be a read error. The chain carries TRBV24-1 and TRBJ2-7, with D possibly matching TRBD1 (5 bases). Germline CDR1 and CDR2: KGHDR and SFDVKD. The germline V and J ends were trimmed by 3 bases and 6 bases, with 17 bases remaining between them. This CDR3 comprises 15 residues. CDR3 loop: CATSDLWQGQVEQYF. In DNA, the CDR3 is TGTGCCACCAGTGATCTCTGGCAGGGTCAAGTCGAGCAGTACTTC.